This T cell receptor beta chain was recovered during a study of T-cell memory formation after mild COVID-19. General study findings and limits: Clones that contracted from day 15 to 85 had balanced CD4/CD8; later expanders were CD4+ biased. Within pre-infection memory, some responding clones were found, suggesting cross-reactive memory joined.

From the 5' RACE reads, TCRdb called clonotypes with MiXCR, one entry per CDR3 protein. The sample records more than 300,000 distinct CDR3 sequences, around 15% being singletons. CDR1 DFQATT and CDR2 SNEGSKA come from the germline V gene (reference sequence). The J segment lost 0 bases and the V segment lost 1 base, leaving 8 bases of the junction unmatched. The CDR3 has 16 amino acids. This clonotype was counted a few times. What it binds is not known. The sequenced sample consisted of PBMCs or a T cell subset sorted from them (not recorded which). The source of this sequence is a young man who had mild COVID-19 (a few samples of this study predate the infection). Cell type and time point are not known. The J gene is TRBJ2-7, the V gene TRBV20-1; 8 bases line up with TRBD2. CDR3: CSARGNRRGDSYEQYF. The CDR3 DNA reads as TGCAGTGCTAGAGGGAACCGGCGGGGGGACTCCTACGAGCAGTACTTC.